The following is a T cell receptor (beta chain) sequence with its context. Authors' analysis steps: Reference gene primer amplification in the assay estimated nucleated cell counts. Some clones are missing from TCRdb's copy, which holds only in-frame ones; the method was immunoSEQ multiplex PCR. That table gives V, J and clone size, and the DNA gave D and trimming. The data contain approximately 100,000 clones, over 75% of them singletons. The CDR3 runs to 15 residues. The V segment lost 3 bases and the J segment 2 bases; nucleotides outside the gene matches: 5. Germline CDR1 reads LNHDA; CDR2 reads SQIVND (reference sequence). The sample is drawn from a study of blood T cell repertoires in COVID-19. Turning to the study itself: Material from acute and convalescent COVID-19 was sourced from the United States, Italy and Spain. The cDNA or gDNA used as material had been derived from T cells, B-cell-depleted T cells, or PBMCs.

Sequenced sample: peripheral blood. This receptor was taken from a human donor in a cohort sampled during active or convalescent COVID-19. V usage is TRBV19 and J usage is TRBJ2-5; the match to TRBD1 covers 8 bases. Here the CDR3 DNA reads TGTGCCAGTAGTATCCGACAGGGGAGGCAAGAGACCCAGTACTTC. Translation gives CASSIRQGRQETQYF.